This T cell receptor (beta chain) is from a study of shared clonotypes between healthy human individuals. Study overall: Per-donor plates numbered three CD4 naive, three CD4 memory, two CD8 naive and one CD8 memory. Study results and limitations: Rarefaction indicated that sorted-subset sequencing remained incomplete although depth was large. Larger estimated richness was generally seen in naive subsets than in memory subsets.

Worth noting for this clone: The target antigen is unknown. Other DNA sequences in the same sample also yield this CDR3.

Using immunoSEQ multiplex PCR, the repertoire was profiled, and TCRdb retains in-frame clones only, with some absent. The sample carries millions of clones, approximately 92% recorded once. Germline CDR1 reads MDHEN; CDR2 reads SYDVKM. V was clipped by 3 bases and J by 1 base, with 6 bases between them. The CDR3 consists of 13 residues. The study drew all its donors from Caucasian adults living in Nashville, Tennessee. Sequenced input: naive CD4+ T cells sorted from blood. Subset meaning: CD45RA+ positively selected. V is TRBV28 and J is TRBJ1-2, with D uncertain. This clonotype was obtained from a man between 18 and 29 years old in good health. The CDR3 reads CASSLRVNYGYTF. The CDR3 coding sequence is TGTGCCAGCAGTTTGAGGGTTAACTATGGCTACACCTTC.